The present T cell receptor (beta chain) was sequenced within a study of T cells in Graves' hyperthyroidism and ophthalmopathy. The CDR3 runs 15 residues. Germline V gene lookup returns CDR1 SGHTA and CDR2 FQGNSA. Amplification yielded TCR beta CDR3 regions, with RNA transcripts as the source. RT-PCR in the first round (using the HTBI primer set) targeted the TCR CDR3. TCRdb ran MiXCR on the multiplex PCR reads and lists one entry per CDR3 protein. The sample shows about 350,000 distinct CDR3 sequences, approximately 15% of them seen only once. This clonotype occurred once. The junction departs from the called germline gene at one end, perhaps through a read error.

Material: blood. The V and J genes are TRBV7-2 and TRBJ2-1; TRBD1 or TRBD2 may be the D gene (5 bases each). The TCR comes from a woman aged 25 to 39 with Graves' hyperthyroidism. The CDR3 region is CAGSLSGSSYNEQFF. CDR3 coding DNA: TGTGCCGGCAGCTTATCAGGGAGCTCCTACAATGAGCAGTTCTTC.